This T cell receptor (beta chain) was sequenced in a study of shared clonotypes between healthy human individuals. As for the study in general: Sampling drew on donors who were a couple of women and a few men aged 18 to 49.

Assay execution proceeded at the deep level. Data came from immunoSEQ multiplex PCR; TCRdb stores just in-frame clones and leaves some out. The sample carries some 650,000 clones, around 97% recorded once. Note on this clone: The antigen is not known.

Study outcomes and limitations: Memory subsets generally showed smaller estimated richness than naive subsets did. Generation of non-shared clonotypes was less probable than generation of clonotypes shared by all four donors.

The V gene's germline CDR1 is SNHLY and CDR2 FYNNEI. J lost 6 bases, V lost 9 bases, and 7 bases had no gene match. The length of the CDR3 is 13 residues. Material for sequencing was naive CD4+ T cells sorted from blood. As for subset: CD45RA+ positively selected. The gene calls are TRBV2 and TRBJ2-1; 8 positions agree with TRBD2. This sequence was found in a young woman in good health. The CDR3 coding sequence is TGTGCCAGATTCGGACTAGCTGTCAATGAGCAGTTCTTC. Translated: CARFGLAVNEQFF.